Following are 28 T cell receptor beta chains from one sample sequenced in a study of T cells after yellow fever vaccination. TCRdb reanalysed the 5' RACE reads using MiXCR and keeps one entry per CDR3 protein. This sample yields 100,000 to 150,000 distinct CDR3 sequences, of which around 15% are seen a single time; approximately 39% belongs to the top ten. The starting material was CD8+ T cells sorted from PBMCs, obtained 5 days after the yellow fever booster vaccination. The source is a man between 18 and 29 years old who received the YFV17D yellow fever vaccine.

This clonotype showed up just a few times. This rearrangement joins TRBV7-2 to TRBJ2-1; no clear D gene. The V end lost 5 bases, the J end lost 0 bases, and 14 bases lay between the germline ends. There are 16 residues in the CDR3. Germline CDR1 and CDR2: SGHTA and FQGNSA. This CDR3 is CASSADGRNSYNEQFF. DNA for the CDR3: TGTGCCAGCAGCGCGGACGGACGAAACTCCTACAATGAGCAGTTCTTC.

This clonotype was observed a few times. The chain couples TRBV6-5 to TRBJ1-2; D might be TRBD1 (5 bases). The CDR3 length is 14 residues. CDR1 and CDR2 from the germline V gene are MNHEY and SVGAGI. The ends were cut back, 0 bases at V and 6 bases at J, with 11 bases in the middle. CDR3 nucleotides: TGTGCCAGCAGTTACTCGGGGGGTACCGATGGCTACACCTTC. Translated, it gives CASSYSGGTDGYTF.

This clonotype appeared many times. This rearrangement joins TRBV27 to TRBJ2-3; 10 positions agree with TRBD1. Looked up from germline, CDR1 is MNHEY and CDR2 is SMNVEV (reference sequence). With 3 bases clipped from V and 7 bases from J, the junction kept 4 bases outside the gene matches. This CDR3 is built from 14 residues. The CDR3 nucleotides are TGTGCCAGCAGTTTGCGGGACAGGGGACATACGCAGTATTTT. Translation: CASSLRDRGHTQYF.

The sample holds a few counts of this clonotype. V usage is TRBV18 and J usage is TRBJ2-7; no clear D gene. The V gene's germline CDR1 is KGHSH and CDR2 LQKENI. The CDR3 totals 13 residues. V was shortened by 3 bases and J by 5 bases, with 11 bases between the two germline ends. CDR3 loop: CASSPPDLDEQYF. The DNA for the CDR3 is TGTGCCAGCTCACCTCCGGACCTCGACGAGCAGTACTTC.

In its sample, this clonotype was seen a few times. V and J are TRBV5-1 and TRBJ2-5, with D possibly TRBD1 on 6 matching bases. This CDR3 contains 16 residues. V dropped 5 bases and J dropped 4 bases, with 21 bases sitting between them. CDR1 and CDR2 (germline): SGHRS, YFSETQ. CDR3 amino acids: CASRQTGTLQGETQYF. The DNA of the CDR3 is TGCGCCAGCAGGCAGACCGGGACCTTACAGGGAGAGACCCAGTACTTC.

V and J are TRBV7-9 and TRBJ2-7; 10 nucleotides agree with TRBD1. V shed 0 bases and J 6 bases; nucleotides not matched to a gene: 5. Germline CDR1 is SEHNR and CDR2 is FQNEAQ (reference sequence). The CDR3 has 15 residues. CDR3 bases: TGTGCCAGCAGCTTAGCCCCGGGACAGGGGTTCGAGCAGTACGTC. Amino acid sequence: CASSLAPGQGFEQYV.

The table lists this clonotype with many counts. V gene TRBV7-2 combines with J gene TRBJ2-3, with TRBD2 matching 7 bases. The CDR3 spans 14 residues. Germline V gives CDR1 SGHTA, CDR2 FQGNSA. J gave up 5 bases and V 7 bases, and 9 bases lay outside the gene matches. For the CDR3, the DNA is TGTGCCAGCACCATGGGGGGGGGAGGAGATACGCAGTATTTT. Encoded protein: CASTMGGGGDTQYF.

In its sample, this clonotype was seen many times. The rearrangement uses TRBV4-3 and TRBJ2-1; D gene uncertain. The V and J ends lost 0 bases and 5 bases respectively, with 8 bases between them. Per germline, CDR1 LGHNA and CDR2 YSLEER. This CDR3 is built from 14 residues. The CDR3 DNA reads as TGCGCCAGCAGCCAAGATCTCGGTGACAATGAGCAGTTCTTC. This sequence encodes CASSQDLGDNEQFF.

CDR3: CATRQGASTGELFF. The DNA of the CDR3 is TGTGCCACCAGACAGGGGGCTAGCACCGGGGAGCTGTTTTTT. The chain is built from TRBV10-3 and TRBJ2-2; 10 bases fit TRBD1. This CDR3 has 14 amino acids. J lost 4 bases, V lost 10 bases, and 6 bases had no gene match. In germline, CDR1 is ENHRY, CDR2 SYGVKD.

The genes are TRBV11-2 and TRBJ2-2; perhaps TRBD2 as D (5 bases). The CDR3 is 18 residues long. The germline V gene has CDR1 SGHAT and CDR2 FQNNGV. Between the trimmed V and J ends, which lost 0 bases and 4 bases, there was a span of 18 bases. CDR3 loop: CASSLEGSWELSTGELFF. The CDR3 nucleotides are TGTGCCAGCAGCTTAGAAGGAAGCTGGGAGCTAAGCACCGGGGAGCTGTTTTTT.

This clonotype was counted a few times. This chain uses TRBV6-5 with TRBJ2-2, with 7 bases identical to TRBD1. The CDR3 extends over 15 amino acids. Looked up from germline, CDR1 is MNHEY and CDR2 is SVGAGI. The V gene end was trimmed by 2 bases and the J gene end by 0 bases; junction bases not matched to a gene: 0. CDR3 sequence reads: CASSYTGANTGELFF. In DNA form, the CDR3 reads TGTGCCAGCAGTTACACAGGGGCGAACACCGGGGAGCTGTTTTTT.

This clonotype was counted between two and nine times. The chain links TRBV4-1 to TRBJ1-4; tentatively, D is TRBD1 (6 bases). This CDR3 is built from 15 residues. CDR1 and CDR2 from the germline V gene are MGHRA and YSYEKL. V lost 4 bases and J lost 3, with 12 bases in between. The CDR3 DNA is TGCGCCAGCAGCCCGTGGGGGCGGTCTAATGAAAAACTGTTTTTT. The encoded protein is CASSPWGRSNEKLFF.

Written as DNA, the CDR3 is TGTGCCAGCAGTGATGGGCTGGCCGGGAAACTGTTTTTT. Translating it yields CASSDGLAGKLFF. The chain links TRBV6-1 to TRBJ1-4; D is unresolved. Trimming stripped 3 bases from V and 11 bases from J, with 13 bases between. The CDR3 sequence is 13 residues long. Germline V gives CDR1 MNHNS, CDR2 SASEGT.

The V and J genes are TRBV7-8 and TRBJ1-1; D unclear. Germline CDR1 reads SGHVS; CDR2 reads FQNEAQ. The CDR3 totals 12 residues. Trimming removed 1 base from V and 10 bases from J, with 10 bases in between. In DNA form, the CDR3 reads TGTGCCAGCAGCTTAGTGGGGTCGGGAGCTTTCTTT. Translation: CASSLVGSGAFF.

The chain couples TRBV6-5 to TRBJ2-6, with D possibly being TRBD1 (5 bases). The CDR3 covers 15 residues. In germline, CDR1 is MNHEY, CDR2 SVGAGI. Trimming took 6 bases from V and 0 from J, leaving 9 bases between them. The CDR3, as DNA: TGTGCCAGCAGATCCGACAGCTCTGGGGCCAACGTCCTGACTTTC. This gives the protein CASRSDSSGANVLTF.

This clonotype came up a few times. The chain joins TRBV11-3 to TRBJ2-7, with 11 nucleotides matching TRBD2. Germline loops: CDR1 SGHNT, CDR2 YENEEA. The CDR3 extends over 15 amino acids. Losses at the gene ends were 5 bases for V and 4 bases for J; bases not matched to a gene: 7. CDR3 coding DNA: TGTGCCAGCAGCATGGGACTAGCGGTAGAGTACGAGCAGTACGTC. Translating it yields CASSMGLAVEYEQYV.

The chain combines TRBV5-6 with TRBJ1-1, with D possibly being TRBD1 (6 bases). In germline, CDR1 is SGHDT, CDR2 YYEEEE. V lost 0 bases, J lost 0 bases, and 9 bases lay in between. CDR3 length: 15 residues. The CDR3 is CASSLEAGVNTEAFF. The CDR3 DNA follows: TGTGCCAGCAGCTTGGAAGCAGGGGTGAACACTGAAGCTTTCTTT.

About this clonotype itself: The limits of the CDR3 on the DNA are not certain, so only TCRdb's listed CDR3 is given. The rearrangement joins TRBV9 to TRBJ2-3; TRBD1 is the table's D call, not checked against the DNA. The CDR3 is 14 amino acids long, termini counted. Germline CDR1 is SGDLS and CDR2 is YYNGEE. CDR3 region: CASCVGGGTDTEYF.

The chain carries TRBV29-1 and TRBJ1-5, with unresolved D. Germline-derived CDR1 and CDR2 are SQVTM and ANQGSEA. The germline V and J ends were trimmed by 4 bases and 0 bases, with 7 bases remaining between them. CDR3 size: 13 residues. CDR3 loop: CSVADYSNQPQHF. As DNA, the CDR3 is TGCAGCGTTGCAGACTATAGCAATCAGCCCCAGCATTTT.

The V gene is TRBV3-1, the J gene TRBJ1-1; possible D gene TRBD1, 5 bases. V dropped 1 base and J dropped 5 bases, with 11 bases sitting between them. Germline V gene data show CDR1 as LGHDT and CDR2 as YNNKEL (reference sequence). The CDR3 spans 14 residues. CDR3 region: CASSQVGEGTEAFF. The CDR3 bases are TGTGCCAGCAGCCAAGTGGGGGAGGGGACTGAAGCTTTCTTT.

This clonotype showed up just a few times. V is TRBV7-9 and J is TRBJ2-7; D may be TRBD2 (6 bases). The V and J ends lost 4 bases and 0 bases respectively, with 16 bases between them. The length of the CDR3 is 16 residues. Germline V CDR1 and CDR2: SEHNR, FQNEAQ (reference sequence). Here the CDR3 DNA reads TGTGCCAGCAGCTCCTCTCGGGACGGGAGCTCCTACGAGCAGTACTTC. The encoded protein is CASSSSRDGSSYEQYF.

The V and J genes are TRBV4-1 and TRBJ2-1, with a possible D match to TRBD2 (6 bases). V was shortened by 2 bases and J by 6 bases, with 17 bases between the two germline ends. Per the germline V gene, CDR1 is MGHRA and CDR2 is YSYEKL. The CDR3 is 16 residues long. DNA for the CDR3: TGCGCCAGCAGCCAAATCGGGAGACAGACCCGCAATGAGCAGTTCTTC. Protein sequence: CASSQIGRQTRNEQFF.

The V call is TRBV7-2, the J call TRBJ1-5; TRBD1 is a possible D gene (6 bases). The length of the CDR3 is 15 residues. CDR1 and CDR2 (germline): SGHTA, FQGNSA. V was trimmed by 2 bases and J by 3 bases, leaving 11 bases between them. The CDR3 loop reads CASSLSRGNNQPQHF. CDR3 coding DNA: TGTGCCAGCAGCTTATCCAGGGGTAACAATCAGCCCCAGCATTTT.

The chain recombines TRBV7-9 with TRBJ2-3; tentatively, D is TRBD2 (5 bases). Trimming stripped 4 bases from V and 2 bases from J, with 19 bases between. Germline V gene sequence: CDR1 SEHNR, CDR2 FQNEAQ (reference sequence). CDR3 length equals 17 residues. CDR3 sequence reads: CASSSVVGGESTDTQYF. CDR3 coding DNA: TGTGCCAGCAGCTCCGTCGTCGGAGGCGAATCCACAGATACGCAGTATTTT.

The rearrangement joins TRBV6-2 or TRBV6-3 to TRBJ1-2; D is unclear. Germline lookup yields CDR1 MNHEY and CDR2 SVGEGT. Trimming shortened V by 4 bases and J by 4 bases, and 10 bases separated the two germline ends. This CDR3 region has 13 residues. The CDR3 loop is CASSSRQIYGYTF. The CDR3 DNA reads TGTGCCAGCAGTTCGCGGCAGATCTATGGCTACACCTTC.

This clonotype was observed a few times. The CDR3 DNA reads as TGTGCCAGCAGCCGCCCGACAGGCAATTCACCCCTCCACTTT. Residues: CASSRPTGNSPLHF. The chain carries TRBV14 and TRBJ1-6; tentative D call: TRBD1 (6 bases). Germline loops: CDR1 SGHDN, CDR2 FVKESK. The length of the CDR3 is 14 residues. Trimming pared 4 bases from V and 7 bases from J, leaving 11 bases between.

The rearrangement joins TRBV19 to TRBJ2-6, with a possible D match to TRBD1 (5 bases). Trimming left V 4 bases short and J 0 bases short, with 19 bases between. Per the germline V gene, CDR1 is LNHDA and CDR2 is SQIVND (reference sequence). This CDR3 has 19 residues. In DNA, the CDR3 is TGTGCCAGTAGTAGCCCTCAGGAAGGGGCCGTCTCTGGGGCCAACGTCCTGACTTTC. It specifies CASSSPQEGAVSGANVLTF.

This clonotype came up a few times. In nucleotides, the CDR3 is TGCAGTGCTAGAGAGGTGGCTCCGCTTGGCACCGGGGAGCTGTTTTTT. This gives the protein CSAREVAPLGTGELFF. The chain is built from TRBV20-1 and TRBJ2-2; D uncertain. CDR3 length equals 16 residues. V lost 0 bases and J lost 4, with 15 bases in between. Germline CDR1 is DFQATT and CDR2 is SNEGSKA (reference sequence).